The 6 T cell receptor beta chains below come from one sample, sequenced in a study of blood T cell repertoires in COVID-19. Libraries were prepared by immunoSEQ multiplex PCR; TCRdb keeps only in-frame clonotypes and omits some of them. The sample includes roughly 40,000 clones, around 86% of them seen just once. Input material: peripheral blood. These receptors originate from a human donor in a cohort sampled during active COVID-19.

The V and J genes are TRBV5-1 and TRBJ1-4; 8 nucleotides match TRBD1. The CDR3 is made up of 17 amino acids. V gave up 3 bases and J gave up 4 bases; unmatched junction bases: 11. Germline CDR1 reads SGHRS; CDR2 reads YFSETQ. CDR3 amino acids: CASSSQGQEANNEKLFF. DNA of the CDR3: TGCGCCAGCAGCTCGCAGGGACAGGAGGCGAATAATGAAAAACTGTTTTTT.

CDR3 loop: CSAGQTSGETQYF. The DNA of the CDR3 is TGCAGCGCGGGTCAGACTAGCGGAGAGACCCAGTACTTC. The chain carries TRBV29-1 and TRBJ2-5; 9 bases align to TRBD2. Germline V gives CDR1 SQVTM, CDR2 ANQGSEA. With 7 bases clipped from V and 4 bases from J, the junction kept 7 bases outside the gene matches. CDR3 length: 13 residues. Full variable domain (missing parts from reference TRBV29-1 and TRBJ2-5): SAVISQKPSRDICQRGTSLTIQCQVDSQVTMMFWYRQQPGQSLTLIATANQGSEATYESGFVIDKFPISRPNLTFSTLTVSNMSPEDSSIYLCSAGQTSGETQYFGPGTRLLVL.

J is TRBJ2-1 and V is TRBV5-6; 11 bases are shared with TRBD2. J gave up 6 bases and V 1 base, and 9 bases lay outside the gene matches. The germline gives CDR1 SGHDT, CDR2 YYEEEE. The CDR3 loop spans 17 amino acids. In nucleotides, the CDR3 is TGTGCCAGCAGCTTGTACCGCACTAGCGGGGGTGGCAATGAGCAGTTCTTC. It translates to CASSLYRTSGGGNEQFF.

This chain connects TRBV6-2 or TRBV6-3 to TRBJ1-5; no clear D gene. Germline V gene lookup returns CDR1 MNHEY and CDR2 SVGEGT. V dropped 6 bases and J dropped 2 bases, with 14 bases sitting between them. CDR3 length: 15 amino acids. CDR3 nucleotides: TGTGCCAGCAGCCCATCGGGGTCTGGCAATCAGCCCCAGCATTTT. Translated: CASSPSGSGNQPQHF.

This clone was seen just once. The chain recombines TRBV7-9 with TRBJ2-3, with TRBD2 matching 11 bases. CDR3 length equals 18 residues. J gave up 6 bases and V 5 bases, and 16 bases lay outside the gene matches. Germline-derived CDR1 and CDR2 are SEHNR and FQNEAQ (reference sequence). CDR3 in amino acids: CASSRSGRLAGKGDTQYF. CDR3 in DNA: TGTGCCAGCAGCCGCTCAGGCAGACTAGCGGGGAAGGGGGATACGCAGTATTTT.

The V and J genes are TRBV2 and TRBJ2-1; D might be TRBD2 (6 bases). V was pared by 6 bases and J by 7 bases, with 10 bases between. Germline V CDR1 and CDR2: SNHLY, FYNNEI. This CDR3 has 12 residues. CDR3 loop: CASSLRGNEQFF. The CDR3 nucleotides are TGTGCCAGCAGCCTTCGGGGGAATGAGCAGTTCTTC.